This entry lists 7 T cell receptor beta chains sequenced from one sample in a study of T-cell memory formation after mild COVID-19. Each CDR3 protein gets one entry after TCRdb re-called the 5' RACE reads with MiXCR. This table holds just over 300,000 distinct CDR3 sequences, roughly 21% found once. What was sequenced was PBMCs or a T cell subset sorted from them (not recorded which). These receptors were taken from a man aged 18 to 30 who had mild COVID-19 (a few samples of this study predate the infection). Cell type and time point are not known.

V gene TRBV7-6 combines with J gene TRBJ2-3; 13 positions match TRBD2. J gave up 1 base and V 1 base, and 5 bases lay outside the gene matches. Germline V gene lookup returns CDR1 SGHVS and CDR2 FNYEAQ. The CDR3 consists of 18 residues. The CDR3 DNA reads TGTGCCAGCAGCTTAGAACTAGCGGGGGGGACTCGCACAGATACGCAGTATTTT. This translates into CASSLELAGGTRTDTQYF.

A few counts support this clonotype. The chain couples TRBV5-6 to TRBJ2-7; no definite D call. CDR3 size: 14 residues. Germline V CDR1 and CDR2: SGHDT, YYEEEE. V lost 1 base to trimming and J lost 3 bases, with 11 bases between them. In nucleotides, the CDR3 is TGTGCCAGCAGCTTGATACAGAACAGCTACGAGCAGTACGTC. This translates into CASSLIQNSYEQYV.

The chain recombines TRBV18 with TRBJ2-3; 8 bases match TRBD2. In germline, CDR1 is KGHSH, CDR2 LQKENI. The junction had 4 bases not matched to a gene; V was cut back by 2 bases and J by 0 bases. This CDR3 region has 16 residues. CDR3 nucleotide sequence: TGTGCCAGCTCACCAAGGGTAGCGGGAAGCACAGATACGCAGTATTTT. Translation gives CASSPRVAGSTDTQYF.

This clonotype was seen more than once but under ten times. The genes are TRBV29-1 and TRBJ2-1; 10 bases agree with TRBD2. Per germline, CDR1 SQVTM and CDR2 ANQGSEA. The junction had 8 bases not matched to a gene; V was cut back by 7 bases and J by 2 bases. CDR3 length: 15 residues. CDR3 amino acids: CSGRLGLAAYNEQFF. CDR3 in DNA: TGCAGCGGGCGATTAGGACTAGCGGCCTACAATGAGCAGTTCTTC.

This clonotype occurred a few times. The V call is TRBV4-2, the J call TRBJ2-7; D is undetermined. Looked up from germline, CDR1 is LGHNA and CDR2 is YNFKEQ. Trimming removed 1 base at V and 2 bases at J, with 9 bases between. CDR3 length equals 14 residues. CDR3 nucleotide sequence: TGTGCCAGCAGCCAAGTGGGCGAGGCCTACGAGCAGTACTTC. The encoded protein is CASSQVGEAYEQYF.

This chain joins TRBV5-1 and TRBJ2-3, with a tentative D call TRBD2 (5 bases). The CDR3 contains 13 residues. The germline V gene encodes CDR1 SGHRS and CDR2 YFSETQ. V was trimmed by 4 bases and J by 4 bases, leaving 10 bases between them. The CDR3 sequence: CASSNQEADTQYF. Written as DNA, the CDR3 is TGCGCCAGCAGCAACCAGGAGGCAGATACGCAGTATTTT.

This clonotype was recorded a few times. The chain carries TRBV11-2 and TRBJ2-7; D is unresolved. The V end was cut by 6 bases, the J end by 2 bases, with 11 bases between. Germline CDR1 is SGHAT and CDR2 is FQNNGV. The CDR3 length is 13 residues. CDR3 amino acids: CASSLGVTYEQYV. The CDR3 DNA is TGTGCCAGCAGTCTTGGGGTGACCTACGAGCAGTACGTC.